This note documents a single T cell receptor beta chain sequence. These data are taken from a study of blood T cell repertoires in COVID-19. Germline CDR1 MNHEY, CDR2 SVGAGI. The V end lost 7 bases, the J end lost 9 bases, and 13 bases lay between the germline ends. There are 12 residues in the CDR3. The data were produced by immunoSEQ multiplex PCR, yet TCRdb's version contains in-frame clones alone and is incomplete. The data contain approximately 300,000 clones, about 93% of them singletons. The specimen was peripheral blood. V usage is TRBV6-5 and J usage is TRBJ1-5; D is unresolved. The sequence was collected from a woman in her 30s with COVID-19, enrolled during active disease. Here the CDR3 DNA reads TGTGCCAGCATTGGAATAAGAGGGCCCCAGCATTTT. Translating gives CASIGIRGPQHF.